By share, the clone carrying this TCR beta chain counts as medium-sized. The entry originates in a study of blood T cell repertoires in COVID-19. Overall study: Samples representing acute and convalescent COVID-19 were sourced from the United States, Italy and Spain. Nucleic acid was either cDNA or gDNA, and it came from T cells, B-cell-depleted T cells, or PBMCs.

In the authors' methods: Nucleated cell counts were estimated from reference gene primer amplification. Measured with immunoSEQ multiplex PCR; TCRdb has only the in-frame clones, and not every one. V, J and clone size derive from that table, while D and trimming were established from the DNA sequence. Of 300,000 to 350,000 clones in the sample, roughly nine tenths were seen once. The V gene lost 6 bases and the J gene lost 4 bases, with 13 bases spanning the gap. The CDR3 is made up of 14 amino acids. CDR1 MDHEN and CDR2 SYDVKM come from the germline V gene. The sample comprised peripheral blood. This chain connects TRBV28 to TRBJ1-5; no clear D gene. The sequence came from a young man with active or convalescent COVID-19. CDR3: CASRPGRRNQPQHF. In nucleotides, the CDR3 is TGTGCCAGCAGGCCCGGACGGAGGAATCAGCCCCAGCATTTT.